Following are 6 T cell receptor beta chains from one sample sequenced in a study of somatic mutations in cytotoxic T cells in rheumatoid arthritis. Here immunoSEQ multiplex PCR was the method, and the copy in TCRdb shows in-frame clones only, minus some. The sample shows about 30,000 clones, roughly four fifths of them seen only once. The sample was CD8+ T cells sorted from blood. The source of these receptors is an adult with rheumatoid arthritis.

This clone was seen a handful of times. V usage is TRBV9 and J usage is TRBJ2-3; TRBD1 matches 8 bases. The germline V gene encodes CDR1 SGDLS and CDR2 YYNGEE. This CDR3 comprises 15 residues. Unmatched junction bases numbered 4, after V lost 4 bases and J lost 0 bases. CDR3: CASSIGQGSTDTQYF. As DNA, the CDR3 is TGTGCCAGCAGCATAGGACAGGGCAGCACAGATACGCAGTATTTT.

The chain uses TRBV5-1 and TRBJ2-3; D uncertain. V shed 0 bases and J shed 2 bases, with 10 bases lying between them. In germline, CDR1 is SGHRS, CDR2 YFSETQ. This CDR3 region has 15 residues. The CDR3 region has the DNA TGCGCCAGCAGCTTGGGGATATGGGACACAGATACGCAGTATTTT. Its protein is CASSLGIWDTDTQYF.

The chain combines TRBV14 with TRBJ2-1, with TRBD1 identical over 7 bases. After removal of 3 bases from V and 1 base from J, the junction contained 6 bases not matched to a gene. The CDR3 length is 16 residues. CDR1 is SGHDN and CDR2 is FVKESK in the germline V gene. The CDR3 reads CASSHPTGQSYNEQFF. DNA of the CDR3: TGTGCCAGCAGCCACCCAACGGGACAGTCCTACAATGAGCAGTTCTTC.

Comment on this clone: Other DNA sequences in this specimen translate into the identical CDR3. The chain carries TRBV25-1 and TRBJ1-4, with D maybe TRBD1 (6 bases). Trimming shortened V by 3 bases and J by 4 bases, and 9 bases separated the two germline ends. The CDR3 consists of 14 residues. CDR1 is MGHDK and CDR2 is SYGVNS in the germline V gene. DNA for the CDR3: TGTGCCAGCAGTGAGACAGGACATAATGAAAAACTGTTTTTT. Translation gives CASSETGHNEKLFF.

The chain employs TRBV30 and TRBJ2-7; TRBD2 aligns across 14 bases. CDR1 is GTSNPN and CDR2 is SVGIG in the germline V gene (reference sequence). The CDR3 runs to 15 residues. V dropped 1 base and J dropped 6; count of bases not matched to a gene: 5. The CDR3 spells CAWSAGTSGRSEQYF. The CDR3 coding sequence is TGTGCCTGGAGTGCGGGGACTAGCGGGAGAAGCGAGCAGTACTTC.

The CDR3 DNA sequence: TGTGCCAGCAGCTTGGGAGGAGAAGCTTTCTTT. Its protein product is CASSLGGEAFF. The chain has TRBV5-6 and TRBJ1-1; D not resolved. This CDR3 region has 11 residues. Germline CDR1 reads SGHDT; CDR2 reads YYEEEE. V shed 0 bases and J shed 8 bases, with 5 bases lying between them.